A selection of T cell receptor beta chains follows, all from one sample in a study of T-cell reconstitution after alpha-beta-depleted transplantation in children. TCRdb reprocessed the PCR reads via MiXCR and lists one record per CDR3 protein. This table has more than 75,000 distinct CDR3 sequences, less than 25% appearing once. The sample here was PBMCs, taken before TCRalphabeta/CD19-depleted stem cell transplant. The receptor source for this set is a boy aged 2 to 10 with acute lymphoblastic leukemia, due to receive a stem cell transplant. Both conserved end residues are trimmed from each CDR3. Each record gives: D gene, CDR3 length, J gene, V gene, CDR3 protein. A D gene is named only where the DNA matches it firmly.

>TRBD1|14|TRBJ1-1|TRBV12-3/TRBV12-4
ASSPTRAGTGTEAF
>TRBD1|12|TRBJ1-2|TRBV6-1
ASSRYRGNYGYT
>TRBD2|14|TRBJ2-1|TRBV20-1
SARTSRGLGPGEQF
>-|9|TRBJ2-1|TRBV12-3/TRBV12-4
ASSSRTMEF
>-|16|TRBJ2-6|TRBV20-1
SARDGEGALKGANVLT
>-|12|TRBJ2-5|TRBV3-1
ASSQGDFQETQY
>TRBD2|14|TRBJ2-1|TRBV7-8
ASSLERDPKWYEQF
>-|12|TRBJ1-2|TRBV5-5
ASSLAGAPGGYT
>-|13|TRBJ2-3|TRBV7-8
ASSEEVGRTDTQY
>-|13|TRBJ2-1|TRBV5-4
ASGILEQGFNEQF
>-|13|TRBJ2-7|TRBV9
ASSVAPREMYEQY
>TRBD2|13|TRBJ2-5|TRBV6-1
ASSGLAGGPETQY
>-|12|TRBJ2-2|TRBV5-6
ASSLLQGTGELF
>-|15|TRBJ2-1|TRBV11-2
ASSLGPALSSYNEQF
>-|11|TRBJ2-7|TRBV7-8
ASSSGTVYEQY
>-|10|TRBJ2-5|TRBV14
ASSQEWGTQY
>-|12|TRBJ2-2|TRBV6-5
ASSSYLGLRELF
>-|16|TRBJ2-2|TRBV28
ASSSPRSGGLDDGELF
>-|13|TRBJ1-5|TRBV20-1
SARALGRVNQPQH
>-|10|TRBJ1-6|TRBV7-2
ASSLLGSPLH
>-|12|TRBJ1-5|TRBV7-9
ASSPTGSNQPQH
>TRBD2|14|TRBJ2-7|TRBV28
ASSSLGRGRTYEQY
>-|13|TRBJ2-1|TRBV10-2
ASSLTGGVSGEQF
>TRBD1|13|TRBJ2-7|TRBV5-6
ASSSRDRGGYEQY
>-|11|TRBJ2-1|TRBV6-2/TRBV6-3
ASSYVSYNEQF
>-|13|TRBJ2-2|TRBV5-1
ASTFRASGDGELF
>-|11|TRBJ2-5|TRBV29-1
SALGSGQETQY
>TRBD2|12|TRBJ2-7|TRBV5-1
ASSLVVGGHEQY
>TRBD1|12|TRBJ1-2|TRBV5-6
ASSWTGGKYGYT
>-|11|TRBJ2-1|TRBV11-2
ASSRSRYNEQF
>-|11|TRBJ2-5|TRBV5-1
ASSLGVEETQY
>TRBD2|14|TRBJ2-1|TRBV20-1
SADSPGLDSYNEQF
>-|13|TRBJ2-2|TRBV12-3/TRBV12-4
ASSSTGAGTGELF
>TRBD2|12|TRBJ2-1|TRBV20-1
SATSGGDYNEKF
>-|14|TRBJ2-1|TRBV11-2
ASSSATSSSYNEQF
>-|14|TRBJ2-1|TRBV4-1
ASSQDRGAGYNEQF
>-|13|TRBJ1-1|TRBV19
ASSDRFFMNTEAF
>-|8|TRBJ2-1|TRBV29-1
SVYPNEQF
>-|16|TRBJ2-7|TRBV12-3/TRBV12-4
ASSFSLVRTEKIYEQY
>-|11|TRBJ2-3|TRBV7-9
ASSLDRTDTQY